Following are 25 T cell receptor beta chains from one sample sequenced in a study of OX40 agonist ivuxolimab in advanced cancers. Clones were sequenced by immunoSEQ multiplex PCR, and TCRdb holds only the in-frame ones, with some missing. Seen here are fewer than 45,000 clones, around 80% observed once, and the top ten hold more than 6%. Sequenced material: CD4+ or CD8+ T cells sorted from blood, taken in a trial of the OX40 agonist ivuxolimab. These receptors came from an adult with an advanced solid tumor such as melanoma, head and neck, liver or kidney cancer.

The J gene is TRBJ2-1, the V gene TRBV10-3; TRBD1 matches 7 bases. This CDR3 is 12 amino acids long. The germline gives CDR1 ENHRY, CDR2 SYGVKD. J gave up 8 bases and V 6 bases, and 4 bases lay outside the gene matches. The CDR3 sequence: CAISGDRYEQFF. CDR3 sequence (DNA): TGTGCCATCAGCGGGGACAGATATGAGCAGTTCTTC.

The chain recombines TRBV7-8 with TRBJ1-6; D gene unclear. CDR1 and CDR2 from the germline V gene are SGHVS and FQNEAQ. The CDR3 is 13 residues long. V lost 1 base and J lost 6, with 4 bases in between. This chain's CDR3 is CASSLETNSPLHF. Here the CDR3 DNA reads TGTGCCAGCAGCTTAGAGACTAATTCACCCCTCCACTTT.

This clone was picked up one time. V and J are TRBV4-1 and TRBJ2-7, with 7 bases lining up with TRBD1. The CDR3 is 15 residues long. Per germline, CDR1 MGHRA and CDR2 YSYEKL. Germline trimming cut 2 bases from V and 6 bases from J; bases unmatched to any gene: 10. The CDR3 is CASSQPDVRGLEQYF. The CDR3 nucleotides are TGCGCCAGCAGCCAACCGGATGTAAGGGGGCTCGAGCAGTACTTC.

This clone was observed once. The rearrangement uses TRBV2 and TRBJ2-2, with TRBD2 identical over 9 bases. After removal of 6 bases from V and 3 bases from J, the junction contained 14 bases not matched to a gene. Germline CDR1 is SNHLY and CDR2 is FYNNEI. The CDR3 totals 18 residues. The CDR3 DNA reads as TGTGCCAGCAGGGAGGAGTCTAGCGGGGTGGGTTACACCGGGGAGCTGTTTTTT. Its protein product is CASREESSGVGYTGELFF.

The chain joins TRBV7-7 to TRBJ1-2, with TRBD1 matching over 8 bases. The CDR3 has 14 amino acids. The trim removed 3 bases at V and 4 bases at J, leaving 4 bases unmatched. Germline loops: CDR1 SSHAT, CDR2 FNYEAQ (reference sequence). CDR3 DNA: TGTGCCAGCAGCTTGGGGACAGGCCCCTATGGCTACACCTTC. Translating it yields CASSLGTGPYGYTF.

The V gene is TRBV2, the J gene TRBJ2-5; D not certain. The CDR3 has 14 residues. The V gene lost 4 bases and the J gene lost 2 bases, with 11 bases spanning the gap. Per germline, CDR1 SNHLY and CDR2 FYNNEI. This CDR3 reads CASSASQTQETQYF. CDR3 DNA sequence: TGTGCCAGCAGTGCGAGTCAGACTCAAGAGACCCAGTACTTC. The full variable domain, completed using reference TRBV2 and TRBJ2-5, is EPEVTQTPSHQVTQMGQEVILRCVPISNHLYFYWYRQILGQKVEFLVSFYNNEISEKSEIFDDQFSVERPDGSNFTLKIRSTKLEDSAMYFCASSASQTQETQYFGPGTRLLVL.

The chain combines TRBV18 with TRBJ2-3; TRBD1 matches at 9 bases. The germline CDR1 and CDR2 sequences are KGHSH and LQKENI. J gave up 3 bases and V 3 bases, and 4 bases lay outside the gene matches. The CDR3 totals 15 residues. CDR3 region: CASSPPGQGTDTQYF. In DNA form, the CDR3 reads TGTGCCAGCTCACCGCCGGGACAGGGTACAGATACGCAGTATTTT.

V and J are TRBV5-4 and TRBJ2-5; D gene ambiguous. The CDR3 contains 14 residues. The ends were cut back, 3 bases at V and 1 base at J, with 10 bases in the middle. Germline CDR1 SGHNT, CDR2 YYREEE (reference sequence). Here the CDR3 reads CASSYGPAQETQYF. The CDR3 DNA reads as TGTGCCAGCAGCTACGGACCCGCCCAAGAGACCCAGTACTTC.

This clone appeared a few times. In DNA form, the CDR3 reads TGTGCCAGCAGCCAAGCAATGGTCTCTCCCCTCCACTTT. This sequence encodes CASSQAMVSPLHF. V usage is TRBV14 and J usage is TRBJ1-6; D is unclear. Germline-derived CDR1 and CDR2 are SGHDN and FVKESK. CDR3 length: 13 residues. The V end was cut by 1 base, the J end by 13 bases, with 11 bases between.

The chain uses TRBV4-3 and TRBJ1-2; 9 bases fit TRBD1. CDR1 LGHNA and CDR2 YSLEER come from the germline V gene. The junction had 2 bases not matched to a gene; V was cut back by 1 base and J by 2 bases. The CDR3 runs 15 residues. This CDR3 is CASSQAGTGNYGYTF. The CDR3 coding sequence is TGCGCCAGCAGCCAAGCTGGGACAGGGAACTATGGCTACACCTTC.

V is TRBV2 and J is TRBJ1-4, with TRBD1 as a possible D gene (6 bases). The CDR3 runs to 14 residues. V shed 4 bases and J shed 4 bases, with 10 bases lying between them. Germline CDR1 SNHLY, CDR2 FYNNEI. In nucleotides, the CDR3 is TGTGCCAGCAGTGCAGGGGTTGGTAATGAAAAACTGTTTTTT. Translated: CASSAGVGNEKLFF.

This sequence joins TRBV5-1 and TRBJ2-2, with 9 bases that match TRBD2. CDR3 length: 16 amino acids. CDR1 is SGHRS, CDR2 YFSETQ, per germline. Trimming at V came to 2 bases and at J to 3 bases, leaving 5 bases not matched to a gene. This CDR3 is CASSFSTSGDTGELFF. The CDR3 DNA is TGCGCCAGCAGCTTCTCGACTAGCGGCGACACCGGGGAGCTGTTTTTT.

CDR3 sequence reads: CASSPSLVYEQFF. CDR3 bases: TGTGCCAGCTCACCTAGCCTCGTCTATGAGCAGTTCTTC. V is TRBV18 and J is TRBJ2-1, with unresolved D. This CDR3 is built from 13 residues. Trimming stripped 3 bases from V and 8 bases from J, with 11 bases between. Looked up from germline, CDR1 is KGHSH and CDR2 is LQKENI.

The CDR3: CSVVLDTQYF. DNA of the CDR3: TGCAGCGTTGTTTTAGATACGCAGTATTTT. V usage is TRBV29-1 and J usage is TRBJ2-3; D ambiguous. The V gene's germline CDR1 is SQVTM and CDR2 ANQGSEA. The CDR3 extends over 10 amino acids. Trimming removed 4 bases at V and 5 bases at J, with 4 bases between.

CDR3 in DNA: TGTGCCAGCAGCCTAAGACTAGCGGGCTTCAATGAGCAGTTCTTC. Encoded protein: CASSLRLAGFNEQFF. The gene calls are TRBV11-2 and TRBJ2-1; 10 nucleotides align to TRBD2. Trimming at V came to 5 bases and at J to 6 bases, leaving 7 bases not matched to a gene. The CDR3 has 15 amino acids. Germline V CDR1 and CDR2: SGHAT, FQNNGV.

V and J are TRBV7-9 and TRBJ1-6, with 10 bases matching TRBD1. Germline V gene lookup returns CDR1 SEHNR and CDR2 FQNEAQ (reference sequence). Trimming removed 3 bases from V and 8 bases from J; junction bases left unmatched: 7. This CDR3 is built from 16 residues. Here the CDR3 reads CASSFAAGQGDSPLHF. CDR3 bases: TGTGCCAGCAGCTTTGCGGCCGGACAGGGGGATTCACCCCTCCACTTT. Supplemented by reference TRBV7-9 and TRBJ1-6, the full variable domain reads DTGVSQNPRHKITKRGQNVTFRCDPISEHNRLYWYRQTLGQGPEFLTYFQNEAQLEKSRLLSDRFSAERPKGSFSTLEIQRTEQGDSAMYLCASSFAAGQGDSPLHFGNGTRLTVT.

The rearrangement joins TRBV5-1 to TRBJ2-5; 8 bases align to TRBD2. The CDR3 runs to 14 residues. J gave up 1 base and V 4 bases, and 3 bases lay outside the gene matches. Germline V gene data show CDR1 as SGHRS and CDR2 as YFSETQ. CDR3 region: CASSPGLAQETQYF. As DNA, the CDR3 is TGCGCCAGCAGCCCCGGACTAGCCCAAGAGACCCAGTACTTC.

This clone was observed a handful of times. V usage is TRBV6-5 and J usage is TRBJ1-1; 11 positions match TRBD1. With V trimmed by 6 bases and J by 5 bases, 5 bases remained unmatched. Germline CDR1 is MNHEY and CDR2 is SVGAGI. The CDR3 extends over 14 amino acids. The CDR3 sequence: CASSFGQGATEAFF. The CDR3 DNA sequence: TGTGCCAGCAGCTTTGGACAGGGGGCTACTGAAGCTTTCTTT.

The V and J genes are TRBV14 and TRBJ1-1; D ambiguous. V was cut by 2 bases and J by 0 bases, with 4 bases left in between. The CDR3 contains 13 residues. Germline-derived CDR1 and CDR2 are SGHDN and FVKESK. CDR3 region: CASSQTLNTEAFF. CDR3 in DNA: TGTGCCAGCAGCCAAACCCTGAACACTGAAGCTTTCTTT.

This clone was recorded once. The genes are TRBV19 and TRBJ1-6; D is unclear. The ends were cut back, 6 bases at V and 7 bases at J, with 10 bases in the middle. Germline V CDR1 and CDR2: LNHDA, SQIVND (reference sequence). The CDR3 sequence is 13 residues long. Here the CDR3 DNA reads TGTGCCAGTAGAAACATGGTAAATTCACCCCTCCACTTT. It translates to CASRNMVNSPLHF.

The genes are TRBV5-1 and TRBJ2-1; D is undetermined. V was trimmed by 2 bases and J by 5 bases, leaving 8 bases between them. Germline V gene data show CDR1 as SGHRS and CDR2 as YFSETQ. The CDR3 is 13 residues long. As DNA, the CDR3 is TGCGCCAGCAGCTTAGGCCCGAACAATGAGCAGTTCTTC. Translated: CASSLGPNNEQFF. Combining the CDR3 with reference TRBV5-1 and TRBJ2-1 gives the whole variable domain KAGVTQTPRYLIKTRGQQVTLSCSPISGHRSVSWYQQTPGQGLQFLFEYFSETQRNKGNFPGRFSGRQFSNSRSEMNVSTLELGDSALYLCASSLGPNNEQFFGPGTRLTVL.

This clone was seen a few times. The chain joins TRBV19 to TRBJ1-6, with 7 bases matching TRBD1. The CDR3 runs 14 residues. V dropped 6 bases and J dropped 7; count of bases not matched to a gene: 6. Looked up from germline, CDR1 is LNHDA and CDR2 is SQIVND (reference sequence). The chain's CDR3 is CASRPGQQNSPLHF. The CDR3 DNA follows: TGTGCCAGTAGACCGGGACAGCAGAATTCACCCCTCCACTTT. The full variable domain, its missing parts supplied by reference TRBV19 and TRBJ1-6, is DGGITQSPKYLFRKEGQNVTLSCEQNLNHDAMYWYRQDPGQGLRLIYYSQIVNDFQKGDIAEGYSVSREKKESFPLTVTSAQKNPTAFYLCASRPGQQNSPLHFGNGTRLTVT.

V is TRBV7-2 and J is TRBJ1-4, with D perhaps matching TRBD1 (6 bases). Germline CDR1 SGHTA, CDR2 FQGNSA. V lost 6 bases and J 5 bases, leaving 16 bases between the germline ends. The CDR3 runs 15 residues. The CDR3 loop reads CASRSTGIPNEKLFF. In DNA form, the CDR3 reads TGTGCCAGCAGGTCAACAGGGATTCCCAATGAAAAACTGTTTTTT. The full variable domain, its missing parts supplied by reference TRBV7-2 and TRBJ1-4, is GAGVSQSPSNKVTEKGKDVELRCDPISGHTALYWYRQSLGQGLEFLIYFQGNSAPDKSGLPSDRFSAERTGGSVSTLTIQRTQQEDSAVYLCASRSTGIPNEKLFFGSGTQLSVL.

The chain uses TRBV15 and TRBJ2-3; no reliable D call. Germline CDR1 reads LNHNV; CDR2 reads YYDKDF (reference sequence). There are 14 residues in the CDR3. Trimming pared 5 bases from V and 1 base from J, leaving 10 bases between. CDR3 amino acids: CATSRFAGTDTQYF. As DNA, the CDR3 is TGTGCCACCAGCCGATTCGCGGGCACAGATACGCAGTATTTT.

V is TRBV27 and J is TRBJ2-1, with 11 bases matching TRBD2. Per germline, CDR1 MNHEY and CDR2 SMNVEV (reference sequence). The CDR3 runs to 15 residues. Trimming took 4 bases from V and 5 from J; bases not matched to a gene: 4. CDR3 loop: CASSSPSGRHNEQFF. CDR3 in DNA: TGTGCCAGCAGTTCCCCTAGCGGGAGGCACAATGAGCAGTTCTTC.